A selection of T cell receptor beta chains follows, all from one sample in a study of blood T cells in healthy people across ages. TCRdb re-called the 5' RACE reads through MiXCR, storing one row per CDR3 protein. Among approximately 690,000 distinct CDR3 sequences listed, roughly two fifths were seen once. Sample: blood. The receptors were gathered from a man older than 75 in good health. CDR3s include the opening cysteine and the closing phenylalanine or tryptophan. Each record gives: V gene, D gene, CDR3 protein. The D gene is left open where the match is weak.

V: TRBV11-2; D: .; CDR3: CASSLAHTGNEQFF
V: TRBV12-5; D: .; CDR3: CASGHGDIAKNIQYF
V: TRBV20-1; D: TRBD2; CDR3: CSRYRGSGLAGENEQYF
V: TRBV20-1; D: .; CDR3: CSVPVAAYEQYF
V: TRBV3-1; D: TRBD1; CDR3: CASSLRTGDSNSPLHF
V: TRBV15; D: .; CDR3: CATSRDRAGREKLFF
V: TRBV6-6; D: .; CDR3: CASRQFGAVSGANVLTF
V: TRBV11-2; D: .; CDR3: CASSLGQTITYEQYF
V: TRBV6-5; D: .; CDR3: CASRTFYEQFF
V: TRBV25-1; D: TRBD2; CDR3: CASSEGRAGYQETQYF
V: TRBV21-1; D: .; CDR3: CASSLGTERTYEQYF
V: TRBV20-1; D: .; CDR3: CSARSDNEQFF
V: TRBV7-2; D: TRBD2; CDR3: CASSSRPSGSNGEQYF
V: TRBV20-1; D: TRBD1; CDR3: CSAIRRDRVAPDTQYF
V: TRBV6-2/TRBV6-3; D: TRBD2; CDR3: CASSPGLAGASETQYF
V: TRBV7-9; D: .; CDR3: CASSPNLQLGTEAFF
V: TRBV7-9; D: .; CDR3: CASSSASSRTLAEQYF
V: TRBV11-1; D: .; CDR3: CASSLEQAFNEQYF
V: TRBV6-2/TRBV6-3; D: .; CDR3: CASESGAKNIQYF
V: TRBV20-1; D: TRBD1; CDR3: CSARDLRTGIDTQYF
V: TRBV15; D: .; CDR3: CATSREAASFVSYEQYF
V: TRBV5-1; D: TRBD2; CDR3: CDSTSGRAVGAETQYF
V: TRBV6-2/TRBV6-3; D: TRBD2; CDR3: CASSYTSGARGEQFF
V: TRBV29-1; D: .; CDR3: CSVEEGGGKNSYNEQFF
V: TRBV7-9; D: TRBD2; CDR3: CASSSRDYLGGELFF
V: TRBV9; D: TRBD2; CDR3: CASSASGSSDTQYF
V: TRBV12-3/TRBV12-4; D: TRBD2; CDR3: CASRGEYGGGGNIQYF
V: TRBV6-5; D: TRBD2; CDR3: CASSYSGAGVGGTDTQYF
V: TRBV3-1; D: .; CDR3: CASSRLLEDTQYF
V: TRBV5-1; D: TRBD2; CDR3: CASSLYSGSSYNEQFF
V: TRBV9; D: .; CDR3: CASSARVGANVLTF
V: TRBV7-9; D: TRBD1; CDR3: CASSVPGQGAPQFF
V: TRBV4-2; D: TRBD2; CDR3: CASSQVGSGGANEQFF
V: TRBV20-1; D: .; CDR3: CSARDRGTYGYTF
V: TRBV6-5; D: .; CDR3: CASSYRAGTEATNEKLFF